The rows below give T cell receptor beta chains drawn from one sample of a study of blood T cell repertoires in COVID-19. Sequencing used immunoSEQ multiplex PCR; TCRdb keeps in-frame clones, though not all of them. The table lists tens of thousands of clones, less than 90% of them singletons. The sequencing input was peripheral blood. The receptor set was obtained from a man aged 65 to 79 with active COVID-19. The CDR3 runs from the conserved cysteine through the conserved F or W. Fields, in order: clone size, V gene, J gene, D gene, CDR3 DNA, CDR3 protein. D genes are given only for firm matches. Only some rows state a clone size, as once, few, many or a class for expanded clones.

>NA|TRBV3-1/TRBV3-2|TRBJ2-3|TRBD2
TGTGCCAGCAGCCAAGTTAGCGGGAGCGTAACAGATACGCAGTATTTT
CASSQVSGSVTDTQYF
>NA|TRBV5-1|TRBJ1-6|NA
TGCGCCAGCAGCTTGTCGGGGTTTAATTCACCCCTCCACTTT
CASSLSGFNSPLHF
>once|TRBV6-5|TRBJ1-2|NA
TGTGCCAGCAAGGAACAGGGTACTAACTATGGCTACACCTTC
CASKEQGTNYGYTF
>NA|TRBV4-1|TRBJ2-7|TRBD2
TGCGCCAGCAGCCAAGGAACCAGCGGGAGCTGGAACGAGCAGTACTTC
CASSQGTSGSWNEQYF
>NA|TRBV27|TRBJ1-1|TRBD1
TGTGCCAGCAGTTTATTAGACAGGGGCGATGCTTTCTTT
CASSLLDRGDAFF
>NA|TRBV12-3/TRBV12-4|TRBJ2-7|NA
TGTGCCAGCAGGTCTAGTGGCGAGCAGTACTTC
CASRSSGEQYF
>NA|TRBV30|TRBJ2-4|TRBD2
TGTGCCTTAACCTACGGACTAGCGGGAGTCGAGGACATTCAGTACTTC
CALTYGLAGVEDIQYF
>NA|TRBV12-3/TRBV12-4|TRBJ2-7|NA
TGTGCCAGCAGTTGGGACACTTTGCTGGAGCAGTACTTC
CASSWDTLLEQYF
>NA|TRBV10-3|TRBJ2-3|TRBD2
TGTGCCATCAGAAAAACAGCGGGACTAGCGGATCCGAGCACAGATACGCAGTATTTT
CAIRKTAGLADPSTDTQYF
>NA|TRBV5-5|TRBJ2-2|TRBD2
TGTGCCAGCAGCCAGGGACTAGCGGAGCACACCGGGGAGCTGTTTTTT
CASSQGLAEHTGELFF
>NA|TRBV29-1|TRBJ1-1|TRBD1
TGCAGCGTTGAGGGGACAGCAAACACTGAAGCTTTCTTT
CSVEGTANTEAFF
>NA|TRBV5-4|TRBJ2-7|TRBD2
TGCGCCAGCAGCTTTTCTAGCGGGAGGGGTACCTACGAGCAGTACTTC
CASSFSSGRGTYEQYF
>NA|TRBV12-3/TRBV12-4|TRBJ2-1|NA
TGTGCCAGCCGACAGTTTAATGAGCAGTTCTTC
CASRQFNEQFF
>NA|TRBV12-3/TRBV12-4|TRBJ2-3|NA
TGTGCCAGCAGTTTGTTGAGTGGTACGCAGTATTTT
CASSLLSGTQYF
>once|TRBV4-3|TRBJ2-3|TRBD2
TGCGCCAGCAGCCAAGAGGTCGGGCTAGCGGGCAGCACAGATACGCAGTATTTT
CASSQEVGLAGSTDTQYF
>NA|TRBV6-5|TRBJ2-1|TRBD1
TGTGCCAGCAGTTACTCCAGACAGGGGAATAAAAATGAGCAGTTCTTC
CASSYSRQGNKNEQFF
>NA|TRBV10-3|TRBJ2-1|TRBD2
TGTGCCATCAGTTTTCTAGCGGGAGAGAATGAGCAGTTCTTC
CAISFLAGENEQFF
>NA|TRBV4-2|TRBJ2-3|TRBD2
TGTGCCAGCAGCCAAGCCCCACACCTCAGCGGGAGGGCCTCAGATACGCAGTATTTT
CASSQAPHLSGRASDTQYF
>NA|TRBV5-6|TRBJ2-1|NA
TGTGCCAGCAGCTTCACAGGGAACAATGAGCAGTTCTTC
CASSFTGNNEQFF
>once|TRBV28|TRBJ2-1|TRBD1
TGTGCCAGCAGTTTCGGGACAGGGGGCTCCAACAATGAGCAGTTCTTC
CASSFGTGGSNNEQFF
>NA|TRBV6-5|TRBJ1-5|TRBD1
TGTGCCAGTGGCTGGACAGGGATATATCAGCCCCAGCATTTT
CASGWTGIYQPQHF
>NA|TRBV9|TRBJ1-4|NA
TGTGCCAGCAGCTCCCGAGGTGCAACTAATGAAAAACTGTTTTTT
CASSSRGATNEKLFF